This T cell receptor (beta chain) was retrieved from a study of graft-versus-host responses after intestinal transplantation (dated by TCRdb to the early 2020s). For context, the study as a whole: The transplants that recipients got were multivisceral, liver-intestinal, or isolated intestinal. Anti-thymocyte globulin induction was given to all recipients, followed by maintenance tacrolimus and steroids for two to four years. After intestinal transplantation, graft-versus-host and host-versus-graft alloreactive T cell clones were followed in the graft, circulation and bone marrow using bulk TCR-beta CDR3 sequencing. To identify alloreactive clones, pre-transplant mixed lymphocyte reaction products were sequenced and then compared with unstimulated pre-transplant donor and recipient T cells. Of the 20 to 30 intestinal transplant recipients enrolled in the cohort, one of whom was a retransplant, a few patients without pretransplant specimens were excluded. A peak of at least 4% donor T cells among recipient peripheral blood mononuclear cells was the definition used for donor T cell macrochimerism. Instead of going to the commercial service, samples from three later patients were sequenced in-house on an Illumina MiSeq and processed with MiXCR.

This specimen's time point label, per the study, means: cells obtained before transplantation from donor or recipient. CD3+CD4+ and CD3+CD8+ populations were FACS-sorted from unstimulated pre-transplant donor and recipient cells taken from spleen or lymph nodes. Here is what the overall study found, with its caveats: Peak levels of circulating GvH clones were associated with declines in HvG clones early after transplant. GvH clones were detected in recipient bone marrow, and some appeared earlier in ileal mucosa or blood, consistent with an intestinal mucosal origin. High GvH to HvG T cell clonal ratios were observed in the allografts of patients with donor T cell macrochimerism. Conclusions were limited by the relatively low number and heterogeneity of intestinal transplant patients.

The CDR3, from cysteine to phenylalanine, totals 11 residues. The read is trimmed to its CDR3 DNA, 33 bases read in frame from base 1. CDR1 and CDR2 are read off the germline V gene as MNHEY and SVGAGI. The junction carries 11 bases between V and J, which are trimmed by 6 bases and 11 bases respectively. There are a few counts of this clone. Its antigen has not been determined. No per-base quality is available; no much larger clone lies one base away. The library was generated by the immunoSEQ multiplex PCR assay. In most patients, genomic DNA was isolated using the Qiagen DNeasy Blood and Tissue Kit and sent frozen to Adaptive Biotechnologies for TCR sequencing. For most patients, high-throughput TCR-beta CDR3 sequencing of genomic DNA was performed by Adaptive Biotechnologies. As for the original processing: Adaptive's ImmunoSEQ software was the source of the TCR sequencing data for approximately 18 patients, while a few other patients were processed with MiXCR and VDJtools. To correct CD4 versus CD8 sorting errors, sequences present in both subsets at a frequency ratio below 5:1 were removed. Because the origin of CDR3 nucleotide sequences shared between donor and recipient could not be assigned, those sequences were removed. Alloreactive clones required at least 2-fold expansion over unstimulated cells and minimum CFSE-low frequency of 0.002% (template counts) or 0.001% (read counts). Clones detected in sequenced pre-transplant spleen, lymph node, or MLR CFSE-low populations of the donor or recipient were defined as mappable. The cumulative frequency of alloreactive clones was calculated as a percentage of all sequences, weighted by copy number. The immuneACCESS repertoire file appears here via TCRdb, limited to in-frame rearrangements. These files lack a portion of the clones; in checked studies, under half of the deficit traces to unresolved V genes, and the cause of the others is not known. V and J calls and clone size are copied from that table; D and trimming were computed from the DNA. Counted in this sample were over 100,000 clones; about 88% of them appeared once. The top ten clones comprise more than 0.8% of the sample.

The sequence was collected from a human donor who received an intestinal transplant. The sample here was unstimulated CD4+ T cells sorted from spleen or lymph node cells, taken before intestinal transplant. The sequence joins TRBV6-5 to TRBJ2-1; D gene: possibly TRBD2, on 6 matching bases. The DNA reads TGTGCCAGCAGGTGGGACTTTCAGCAGTTCTTC. It translates to CASRWDFQQFF.